This is a list of T cell receptor beta chains from one sample in a study of cytomegalovirus exposure and HLA in healthy donors. This table comes from immunoSEQ multiplex PCR, and its TCRdb copy is limited to in-frame clones, with some not included. The repertoire holds about 160,000 clones, with roughly 80% as singletons. The sample consisted of PBMCs. The receptors were sampled from a man aged 50-59 years in good health and CMV-seropositive. The CDR3 runs from the conserved cysteine through the conserved F or W. Each record gives: V gene, CDR3 protein.

>TRBV7-9
CASSLPAGQLEKLFF
>TRBV2
CASRASTGMNTEAFF
>TRBV5-1
CASSLVQGATGELFF
>TRBV7-9
CASSLGTSGGLAKNIQYF
>TRBV28
CASSTPRRQGQREKLFF
>TRBV7-6
CASSSLGGAYEQYF
>TRBV5-4
CASTRTTNYGYTF
>TRBV19
CASRRQGERWYF
>TRBV19
CASSIQGNTDTQYF
>TRBV7-2
CASSFLGSAETEAFF
>TRBV9
CASSVVGGANTGELFF
>TRBV4-3
CVSSQAPGLAGGPGEQYF
>TRBV19
CASSSLPSGSSYEQYF
>TRBV5-1
CASSLVAGDNSPLHF
>TRBV20-1
CSAPVGTENF
>TRBV6-5
CASSYSGVGNYEQYF
>TRBV19
CASSMSRNYGYTF
>TRBV28
CASRHAPANYGYTF
>TRBV6-1
CASSDSWTGRLSYTF
>TRBV7-2
CASSLRQGEGQPQHF
>TRBV27
CASSYRAGTIVSYEQYF
>TRBV5-6
CASSLGGSDTGELFF
>TRBV29-1
CSAVGGGRETQYF